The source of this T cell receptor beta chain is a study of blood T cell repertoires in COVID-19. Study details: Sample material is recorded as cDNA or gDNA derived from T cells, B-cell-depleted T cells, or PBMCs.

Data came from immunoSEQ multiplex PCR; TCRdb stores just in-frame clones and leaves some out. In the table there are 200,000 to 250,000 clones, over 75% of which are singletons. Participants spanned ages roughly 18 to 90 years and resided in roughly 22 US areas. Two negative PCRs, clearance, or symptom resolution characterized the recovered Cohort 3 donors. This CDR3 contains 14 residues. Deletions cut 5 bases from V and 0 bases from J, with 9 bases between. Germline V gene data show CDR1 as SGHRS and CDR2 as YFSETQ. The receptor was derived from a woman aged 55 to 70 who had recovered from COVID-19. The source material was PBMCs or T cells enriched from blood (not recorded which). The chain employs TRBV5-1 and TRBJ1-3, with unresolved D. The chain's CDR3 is CASSSGVSGNTIYF. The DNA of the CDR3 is TGCGCCAGCAGTTCGGGTGTCTCTGGAAACACCATATATTTT.